These 4 T cell receptor beta chains share one sample of origin, sequenced in a study of T cell changes during pregnancy in multiple sclerosis. TCRdb keeps only in-frame clones here, not all; method: immunoSEQ multiplex PCR. The sample contains 43,000 or so clones, approximately 90% of which appear only once. Sequenced sample: PBMCs (not recorded whether the cells were cultured). The receptors were gathered from a female donor with multiple sclerosis, enrolled in a pregnancy study.

V and J are TRBV18 and TRBJ2-1, with 7 bases identical to TRBD1. The V gene's germline CDR1 is KGHSH and CDR2 LQKENI. This CDR3 contains 15 residues. J was trimmed by 2 bases and V by 3 bases; bases with no gene match: 4. CDR3 region: CASSPGQGAYNEQFF. The CDR3, as DNA: TGTGCCAGCTCACCGGGTCAGGGGGCCTACAATGAGCAGTTCTTC.

DNA of the CDR3: TGCGCCAGCAGCTTGGGGGTAGATGTGGAGACCCAGTACTTC. Encoded protein: CASSLGVDVETQYF. V gene TRBV5-1 combines with J gene TRBJ2-5, with D unclear. The CDR3 length is 14 residues. Germline V gene lookup returns CDR1 SGHRS and CDR2 YFSETQ. Trimming removed 0 bases from V and 5 bases from J, with 11 bases in between. Complete variable domain (other parts from reference TRBV5-1 and TRBJ2-5): KAGVTQTPRYLIKTRGQQVTLSCSPISGHRSVSWYQQTPGQGLQFLFEYFSETQRNKGNFPGRFSGRQFSNSRSEMNVSTLELGDSALYLCASSLGVDVETQYFGPGTRLLVL.

V is TRBV5-1 and J is TRBJ2-3; 8 bases are a match to TRBD2. Germline CDR1 and CDR2: SGHRS and YFSETQ. The CDR3 spans 15 residues. The trim removed 0 bases at V and 3 bases at J, leaving 3 bases unmatched. The CDR3 loop reads CASSLVAGTTDTQYF. The DNA of the CDR3 is TGCGCCAGCAGCTTGGTAGCGGGAACTACAGATACGCAGTATTTT. The full variable domain, rest sourced from reference TRBV5-1 and TRBJ2-3, is KAGVTQTPRYLIKTRGQQVTLSCSPISGHRSVSWYQQTPGQGLQFLFEYFSETQRNKGNFPGRFSGRQFSNSRSEMNVSTLELGDSALYLCASSLVAGTTDTQYFGPGTRLTVL.

The chain is built from TRBV6-5 and TRBJ2-7; TRBD1 matches 9 bases. Germline-derived CDR1 and CDR2 are MNHEY and SVGAGI. V trimming: 6 bases; J trimming: 5 bases; junction bases outside the gene matches: 8. The CDR3 length is 14 residues. CDR3 nucleotide sequence: TGTGCCAGCAGCTCCGGGACAGGGCCCCACGAGCAGTACTTC. Translation: CASSSGTGPHEQYF.